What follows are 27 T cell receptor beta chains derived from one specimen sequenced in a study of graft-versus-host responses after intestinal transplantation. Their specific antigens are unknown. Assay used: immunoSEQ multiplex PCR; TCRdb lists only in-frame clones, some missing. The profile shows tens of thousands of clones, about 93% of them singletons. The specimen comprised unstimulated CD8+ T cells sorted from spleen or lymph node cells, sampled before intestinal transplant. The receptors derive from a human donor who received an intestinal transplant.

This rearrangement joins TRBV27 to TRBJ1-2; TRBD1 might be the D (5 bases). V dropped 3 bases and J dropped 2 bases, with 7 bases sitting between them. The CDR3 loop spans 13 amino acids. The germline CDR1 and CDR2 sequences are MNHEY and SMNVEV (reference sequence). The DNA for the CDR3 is TGTGCCAGCAGTTTGGGGCAGAACTATGGCTACACCTTC. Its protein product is CASSLGQNYGYTF.

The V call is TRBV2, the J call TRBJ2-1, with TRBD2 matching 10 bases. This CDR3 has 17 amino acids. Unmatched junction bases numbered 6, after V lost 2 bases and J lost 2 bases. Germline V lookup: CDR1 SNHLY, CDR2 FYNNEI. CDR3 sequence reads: CASSERLLAGAYNEQFF. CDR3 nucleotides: TGTGCCAGCAGTGAACGCCTCCTAGCGGGGGCCTACAATGAGCAGTTCTTC.

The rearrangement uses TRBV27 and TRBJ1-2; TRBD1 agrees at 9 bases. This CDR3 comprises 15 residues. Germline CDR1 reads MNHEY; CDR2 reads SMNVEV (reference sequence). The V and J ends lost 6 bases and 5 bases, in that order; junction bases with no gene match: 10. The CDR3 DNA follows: TGTGCCAGCAGCCCCCGGGGGACAGGGTTGTATGGCTACACCTTC. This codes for CASSPRGTGLYGYTF.

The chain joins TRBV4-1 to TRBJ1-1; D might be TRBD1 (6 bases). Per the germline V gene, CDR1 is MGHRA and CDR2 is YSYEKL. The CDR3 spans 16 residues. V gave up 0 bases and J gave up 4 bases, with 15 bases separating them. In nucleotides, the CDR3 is TGCGCCAGCAGCCAAGACGGGGGGCGCGGGACCACTGAAGCTTTCTTT. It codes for CASSQDGGRGTTEAFF.

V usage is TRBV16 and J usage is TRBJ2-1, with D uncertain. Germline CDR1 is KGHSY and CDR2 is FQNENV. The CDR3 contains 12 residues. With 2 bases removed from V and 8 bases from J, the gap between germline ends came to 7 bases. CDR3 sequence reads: CASSQQYDEQFF. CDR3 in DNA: TGTGCCAGCAGCCAACAGTATGATGAGCAGTTCTTC.

CDR3: CASSPRGNQPQHF. As DNA, the CDR3 is TGTGCCAGCAGTCCCAGGGGGAACCAGCCCCAGCATTTT. This chain joins TRBV27 and TRBJ1-5, with 7 bases that match TRBD1. Germline CDR1 MNHEY, CDR2 SMNVEV (reference sequence). V was clipped by 5 bases and J by 7 bases; unmatched bases: 5. The CDR3 runs to 13 residues.

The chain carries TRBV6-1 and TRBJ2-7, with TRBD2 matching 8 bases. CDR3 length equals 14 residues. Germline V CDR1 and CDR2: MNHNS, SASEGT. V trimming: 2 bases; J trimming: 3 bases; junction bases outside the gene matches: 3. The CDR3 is CASSETGGGYEQYF. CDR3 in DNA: TGTGCCAGCAGTGAAACGGGGGGGGGCTACGAGCAGTACTTC.

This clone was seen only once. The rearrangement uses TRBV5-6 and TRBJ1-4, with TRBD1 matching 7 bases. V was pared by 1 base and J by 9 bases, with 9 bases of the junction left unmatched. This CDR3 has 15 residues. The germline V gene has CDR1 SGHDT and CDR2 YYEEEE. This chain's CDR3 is CASSLLTGSLKKLFF. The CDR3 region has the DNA TGTGCCAGCAGCTTGTTGACAGGGAGTCTGAAAAAACTGTTTTTT.

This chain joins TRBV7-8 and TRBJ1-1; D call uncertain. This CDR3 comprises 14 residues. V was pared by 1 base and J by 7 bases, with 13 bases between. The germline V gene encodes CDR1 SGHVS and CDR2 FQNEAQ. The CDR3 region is CASSLEAGLIEAFF. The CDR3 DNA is TGTGCCAGCAGCTTAGAAGCAGGACTGATTGAAGCTTTCTTT.

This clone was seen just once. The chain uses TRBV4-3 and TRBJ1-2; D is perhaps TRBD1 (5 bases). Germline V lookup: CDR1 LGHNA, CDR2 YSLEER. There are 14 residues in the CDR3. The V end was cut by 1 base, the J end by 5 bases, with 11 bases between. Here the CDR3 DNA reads TGCGCCAGCAGCCAAGGGATGGGGCTGTATGGCTACACCTTC. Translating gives CASSQGMGLYGYTF.

The CDR3: CASSLKGGIQETQYF. The CDR3 DNA is TGTGCCAGCAGCTTAAAAGGGGGAATCCAAGAGACCCAGTACTTC. This chain links TRBV7-6 with TRBJ2-5; D might be TRBD1 (6 bases). The CDR3 extends over 15 amino acids. The V end lost 2 bases, the J end lost 1 base, and 11 bases lay between the germline ends. CDR1 and CDR2 from the germline V gene are SGHVS and FNYEAQ.

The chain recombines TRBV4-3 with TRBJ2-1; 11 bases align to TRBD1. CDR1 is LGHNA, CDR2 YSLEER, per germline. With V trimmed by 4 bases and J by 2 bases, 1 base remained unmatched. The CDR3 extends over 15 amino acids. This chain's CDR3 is CASSLDRGPYNEQFF. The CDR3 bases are TGCGCCAGCAGCCTGGACAGGGGGCCCTACAATGAGCAGTTCTTC.

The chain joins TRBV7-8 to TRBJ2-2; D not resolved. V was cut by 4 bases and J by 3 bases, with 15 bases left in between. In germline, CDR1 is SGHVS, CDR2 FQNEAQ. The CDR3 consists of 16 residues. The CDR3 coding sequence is TGTGCCAGCAGCTCCACTTCCTATACTCACACCGGGGAGCTGTTTTTT. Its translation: CASSSTSYTHTGELFF.

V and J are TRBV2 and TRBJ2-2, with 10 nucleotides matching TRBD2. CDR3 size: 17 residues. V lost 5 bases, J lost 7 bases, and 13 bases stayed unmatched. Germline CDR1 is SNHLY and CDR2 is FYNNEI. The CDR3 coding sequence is TGTGCCAGCAGTACTTCCCTAGCGGGAGTGTATGGCGGGGAGCTGTTTTTT. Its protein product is CASSTSLAGVYGGELFF.

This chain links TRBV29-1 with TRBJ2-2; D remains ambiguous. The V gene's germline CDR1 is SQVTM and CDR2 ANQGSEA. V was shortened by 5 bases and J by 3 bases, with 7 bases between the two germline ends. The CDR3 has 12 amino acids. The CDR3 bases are TGCAGCGTTTTATCGGACACCGGGGAGCTGTTTTTT. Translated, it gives CSVLSDTGELFF.

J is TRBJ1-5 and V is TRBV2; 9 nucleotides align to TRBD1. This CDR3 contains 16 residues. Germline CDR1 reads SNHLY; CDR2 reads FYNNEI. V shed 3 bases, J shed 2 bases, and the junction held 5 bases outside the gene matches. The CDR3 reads CASSDRGQGGNQPQHF. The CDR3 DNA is TGTGCCAGCAGTGATAGGGGACAGGGAGGCAATCAGCCCCAGCATTTT.

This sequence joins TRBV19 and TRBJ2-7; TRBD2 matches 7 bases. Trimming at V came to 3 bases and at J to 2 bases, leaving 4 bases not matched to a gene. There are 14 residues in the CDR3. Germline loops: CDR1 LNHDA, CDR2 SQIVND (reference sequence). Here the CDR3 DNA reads TGTGCCAGTAGTATCTTTGCGGGGGCCTACGAGCAGTACTTC. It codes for CASSIFAGAYEQYF.

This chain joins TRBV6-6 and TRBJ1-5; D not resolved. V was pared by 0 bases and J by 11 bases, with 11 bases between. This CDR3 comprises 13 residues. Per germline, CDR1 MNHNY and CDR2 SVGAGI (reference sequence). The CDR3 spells CASSYSVQQAQHF. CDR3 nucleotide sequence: TGTGCCAGCAGTTACTCGGTCCAGCAGGCCCAGCATTTT.

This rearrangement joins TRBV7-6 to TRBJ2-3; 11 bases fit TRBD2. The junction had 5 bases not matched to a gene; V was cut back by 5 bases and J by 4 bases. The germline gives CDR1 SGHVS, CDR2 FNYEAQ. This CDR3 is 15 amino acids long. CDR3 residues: CASSLGLAGADTQYF. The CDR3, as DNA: TGTGCCAGCAGCCTTGGACTAGCGGGTGCAGATACGCAGTATTTT.

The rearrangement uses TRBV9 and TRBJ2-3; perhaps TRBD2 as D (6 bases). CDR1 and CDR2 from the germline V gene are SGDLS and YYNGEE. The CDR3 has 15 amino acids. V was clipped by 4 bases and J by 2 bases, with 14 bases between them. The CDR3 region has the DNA TGTGCCAGCAGCCCGAACCGGGACTTCACAGATACGCAGTATTTT. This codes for CASSPNRDFTDTQYF.

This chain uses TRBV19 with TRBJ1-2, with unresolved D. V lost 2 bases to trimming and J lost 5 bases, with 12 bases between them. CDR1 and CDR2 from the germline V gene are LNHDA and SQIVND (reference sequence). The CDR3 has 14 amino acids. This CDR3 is CASSITDTAYGYTF. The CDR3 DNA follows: TGTGCCAGTAGTATAACAGATACCGCATATGGCTACACCTTC.

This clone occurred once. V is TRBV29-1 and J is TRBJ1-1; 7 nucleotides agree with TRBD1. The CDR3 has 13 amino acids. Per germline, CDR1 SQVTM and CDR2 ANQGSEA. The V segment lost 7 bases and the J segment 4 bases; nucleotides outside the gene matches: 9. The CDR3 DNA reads TGCAGCGCCGTAGACAGGGTGAGCACTGAAGCTTTCTTT. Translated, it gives CSAVDRVSTEAFF.

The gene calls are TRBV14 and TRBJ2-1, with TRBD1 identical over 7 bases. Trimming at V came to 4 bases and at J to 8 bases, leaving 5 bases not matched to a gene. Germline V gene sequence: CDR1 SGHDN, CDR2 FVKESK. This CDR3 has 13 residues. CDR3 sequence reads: CASSLWTGDEQFF. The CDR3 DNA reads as TGTGCCAGCAGCCTTTGGACAGGTGATGAGCAGTTCTTC. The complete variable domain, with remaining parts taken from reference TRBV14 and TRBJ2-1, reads EAGVTQFPSHSVIEKGQTVTLRCDPISGHDNLYWYRRVMGKEIKFLLHFVKESKQDESGMPNNRFLAERTGGTYSTLKVQPAELEDSGVYFCASSLWTGDEQFFGPGTRLTVL.

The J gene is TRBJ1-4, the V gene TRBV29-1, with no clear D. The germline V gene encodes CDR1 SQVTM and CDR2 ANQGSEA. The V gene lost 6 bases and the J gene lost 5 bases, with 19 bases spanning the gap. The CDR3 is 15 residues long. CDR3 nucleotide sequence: TGCAGCGTAGACGCGCCGGGAGCCTCGAATGAAAAACTGTTTTTT. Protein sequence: CSVDAPGASNEKLFF.

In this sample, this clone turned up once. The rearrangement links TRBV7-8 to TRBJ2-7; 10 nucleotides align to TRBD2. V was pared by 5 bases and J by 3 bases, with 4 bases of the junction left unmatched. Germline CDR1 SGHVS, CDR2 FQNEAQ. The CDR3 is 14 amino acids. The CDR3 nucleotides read TGTGCCAGCAGCCAAATAGCGGGAGGCTACGAGCAGTACTTC. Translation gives CASSQIAGGYEQYF.

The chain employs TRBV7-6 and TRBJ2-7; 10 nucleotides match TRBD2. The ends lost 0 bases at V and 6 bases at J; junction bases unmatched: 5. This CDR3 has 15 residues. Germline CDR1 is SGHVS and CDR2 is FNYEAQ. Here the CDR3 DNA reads TGTGCCAGCAGCTTAGCGCCCAGCGGGAGGGGCGAGCAGTACTTC. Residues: CASSLAPSGRGEQYF.

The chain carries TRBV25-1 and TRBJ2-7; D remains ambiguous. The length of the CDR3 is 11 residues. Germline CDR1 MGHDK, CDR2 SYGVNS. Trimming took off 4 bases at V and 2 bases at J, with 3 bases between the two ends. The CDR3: CASSATYEQYF. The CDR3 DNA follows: TGTGCCAGCAGTGCCACCTACGAGCAGTACTTC.